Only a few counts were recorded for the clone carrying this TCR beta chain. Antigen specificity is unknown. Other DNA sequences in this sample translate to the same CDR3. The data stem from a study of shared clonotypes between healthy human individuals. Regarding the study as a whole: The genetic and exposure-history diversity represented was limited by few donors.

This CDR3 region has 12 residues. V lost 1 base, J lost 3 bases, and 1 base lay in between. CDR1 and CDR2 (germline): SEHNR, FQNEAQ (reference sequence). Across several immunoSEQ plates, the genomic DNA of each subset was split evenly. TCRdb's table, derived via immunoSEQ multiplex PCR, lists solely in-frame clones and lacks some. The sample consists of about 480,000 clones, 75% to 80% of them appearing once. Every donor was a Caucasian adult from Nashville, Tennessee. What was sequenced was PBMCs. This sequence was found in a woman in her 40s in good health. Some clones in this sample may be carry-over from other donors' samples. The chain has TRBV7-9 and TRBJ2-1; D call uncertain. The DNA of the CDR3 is TGTGCCAGCAGCTTAGACTACAATGAGCAGTTCTTC. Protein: CASSLDYNEQFF.